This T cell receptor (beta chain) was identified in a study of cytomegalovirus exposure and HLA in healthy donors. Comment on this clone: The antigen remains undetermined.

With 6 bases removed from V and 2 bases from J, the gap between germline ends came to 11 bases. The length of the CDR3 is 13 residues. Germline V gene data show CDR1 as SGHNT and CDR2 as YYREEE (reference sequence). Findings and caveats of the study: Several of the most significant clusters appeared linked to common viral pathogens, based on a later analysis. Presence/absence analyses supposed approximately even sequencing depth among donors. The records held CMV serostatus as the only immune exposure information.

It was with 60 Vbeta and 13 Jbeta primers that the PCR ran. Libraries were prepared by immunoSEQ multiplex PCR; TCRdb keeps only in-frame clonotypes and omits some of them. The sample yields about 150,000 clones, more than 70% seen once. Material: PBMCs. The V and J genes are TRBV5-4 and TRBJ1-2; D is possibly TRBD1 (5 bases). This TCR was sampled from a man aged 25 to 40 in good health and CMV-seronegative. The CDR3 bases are TGTGCCAGCACGGACACATCAAACTATGGCTACACCTTC. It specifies CASTDTSNYGYTF. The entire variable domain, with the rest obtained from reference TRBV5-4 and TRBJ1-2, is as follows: ETGVTQSPTHLIKTRGQQVTLRCSSQSGHNTVSWYQQALGQGPQFIFQYYREEENGRGNFPPRFSGLQFPNYSSELNVNALELDDSALYLCASTDTSNYGYTFGSGTRLTVV.